The source of this TCR beta chain is a study of blood T cell repertoires in COVID-19. Turning to the study itself: There were acute and convalescent COVID-19 samples, and they came from the United States, Italy and Spain. T cells, B-cell-depleted T cells, or PBMCs provided the cDNA or gDNA that served as material.

Trimming at V came to 0 bases and at J to 7 bases, leaving 8 bases not matched to a gene. Per the germline V gene, CDR1 is LGHNA and CDR2 is YSLEER. The CDR3 spans 16 residues. This clone has a single count. The method was immunoSEQ multiplex PCR; TCRdb's version includes in-frame clones alone and lacks a portion of them. The repertoire holds roughly 250,000 clones, roughly 85% seen once, with around 1% in the top ten. The sample taken for sequencing was peripheral blood. This sequence originates from a man in his forties or fifties with acute or convalescent COVID-19. V is TRBV4-3 and J is TRBJ2-2; 7 nucleotides agree with TRBD2. CDR3 sequence: CASSQDSPGGSGELFF. In nucleotides, the CDR3 is TGCGCCAGCAGCCAAGATAGTCCCGGCGGGAGCGGGGAGCTGTTTTTT.